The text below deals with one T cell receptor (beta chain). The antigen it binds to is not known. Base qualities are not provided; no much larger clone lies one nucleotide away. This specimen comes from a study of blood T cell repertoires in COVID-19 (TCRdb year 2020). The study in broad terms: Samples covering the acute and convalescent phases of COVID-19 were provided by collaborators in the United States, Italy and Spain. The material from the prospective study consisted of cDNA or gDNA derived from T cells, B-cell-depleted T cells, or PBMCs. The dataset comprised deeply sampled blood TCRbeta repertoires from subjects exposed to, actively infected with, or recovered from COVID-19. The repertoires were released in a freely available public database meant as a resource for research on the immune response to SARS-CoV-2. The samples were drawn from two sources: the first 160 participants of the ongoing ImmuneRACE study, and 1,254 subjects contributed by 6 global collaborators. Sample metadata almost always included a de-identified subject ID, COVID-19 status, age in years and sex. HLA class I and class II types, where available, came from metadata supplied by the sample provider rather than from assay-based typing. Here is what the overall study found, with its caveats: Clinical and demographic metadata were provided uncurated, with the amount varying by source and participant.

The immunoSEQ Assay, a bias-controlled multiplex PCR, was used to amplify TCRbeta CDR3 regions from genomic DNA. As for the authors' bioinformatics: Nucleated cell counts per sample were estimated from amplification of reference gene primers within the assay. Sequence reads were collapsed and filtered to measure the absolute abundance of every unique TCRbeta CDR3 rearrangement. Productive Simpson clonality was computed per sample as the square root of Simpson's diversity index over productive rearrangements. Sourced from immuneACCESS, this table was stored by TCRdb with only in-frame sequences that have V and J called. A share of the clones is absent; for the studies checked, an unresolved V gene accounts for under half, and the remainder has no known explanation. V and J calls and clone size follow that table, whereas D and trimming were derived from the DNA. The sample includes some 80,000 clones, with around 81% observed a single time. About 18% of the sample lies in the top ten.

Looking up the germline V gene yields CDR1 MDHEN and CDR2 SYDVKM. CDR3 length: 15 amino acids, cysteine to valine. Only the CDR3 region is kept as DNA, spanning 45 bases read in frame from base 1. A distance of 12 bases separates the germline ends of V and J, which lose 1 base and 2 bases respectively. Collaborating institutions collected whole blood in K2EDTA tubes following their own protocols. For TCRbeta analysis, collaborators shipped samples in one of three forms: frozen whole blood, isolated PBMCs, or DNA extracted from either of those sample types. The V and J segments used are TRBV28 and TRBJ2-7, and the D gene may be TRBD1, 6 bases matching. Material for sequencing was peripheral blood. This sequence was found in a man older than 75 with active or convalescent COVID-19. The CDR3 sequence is CASSLFRGPPYEQYV. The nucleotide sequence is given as TGTGCCAGCAGTTTATTCAGGGGACCCCCCTACGAGCAGTACGTC.